This is a list of T cell receptor beta chains from one sample in a study of tumor-infiltrating lymphocytes in oesophageal squamous cell carcinoma. TCRdb re-analysed the PCR reads in MiXCR, keeping a single row per CDR3 protein. The sample lists about 17,000 distinct CDR3 sequences, around 45% occurring once. The sequencing sample was made of normal esophageal tissue next to the tumor. Receptor source: a female donor with esophageal squamous cell carcinoma. Each CDR3 is given without its conserved first and last residue. Fields, in order: J gene, V gene, CDR3 protein.

J gene: TRBJ1-2
V gene: TRBV9
CDR3 protein: ASSVDSNYGYT

J gene: .
V gene: TRBV28
CDR3 protein: ASRSGGRSTETQY

J gene: .
V gene: TRBV6-8
CDR3 protein: ASSYSWTGDYEQY

J gene: TRBJ2-1
V gene: TRBV10-2
CDR3 protein: ASRTGVYNEQF

J gene: .
V gene: TRBV7-2
CDR3 protein: ASSLGTSGTLQETQY

J gene: TRBJ2-1
V gene: TRBV6-2/TRBV6-3
CDR3 protein: ASTVGAEQF

J gene: TRBJ1-2
V gene: TRBV28
CDR3 protein: ASRGGPGGYT

J gene: TRBJ2-3
V gene: TRBV7-8
CDR3 protein: ASSLRGLAGADTQY

J gene: TRBJ2-1
V gene: TRBV18
CDR3 protein: ASSPTSGSTNEQF

J gene: TRBJ1-5
V gene: TRBV6-1
CDR3 protein: ASKASGPQH

J gene: TRBJ2-3
V gene: TRBV5-1
CDR3 protein: ASSLRTSGLVDTQY

J gene: TRBJ2-3
V gene: TRBV6-1
CDR3 protein: ASSEREGTDTQY

J gene: .
V gene: TRBV7-6
CDR3 protein: ASSLAGAKTEAF

J gene: TRBJ2-7
V gene: TRBV12-3/TRBV12-4
CDR3 protein: ASTRWDASYNSPLH

J gene: .
V gene: TRBV7-6
CDR3 protein: ASSWGGVNEQF

J gene: TRBJ2-1
V gene: TRBV7-3
CDR3 protein: ASSSGLAGGHYEQF

J gene: TRBJ2-3
V gene: TRBV5-6
CDR3 protein: ASSLGLFSTDTQY

J gene: TRBJ1-5
V gene: TRBV20-1
CDR3 protein: SAFMGGVNQPQH

J gene: TRBJ2-7
V gene: TRBV24-1
CDR3 protein: ATSDPGAAVYEQY

J gene: TRBJ2-3
V gene: TRBV27
CDR3 protein: ASSPRGLAGVDTQY

J gene: .
V gene: TRBV7-6
CDR3 protein: ASSPGGTGGRETQY

J gene: TRBJ2-2
V gene: TRBV4-2
CDR3 protein: ASSQGEASGRLNTGELF

J gene: .
V gene: TRBV24-1
CDR3 protein: ATSNSLGDLANNEQF

J gene: TRBJ2-1
V gene: TRBV5-5
CDR3 protein: ASSLYNSYNEQF

J gene: TRBJ2-5
V gene: TRBV7-2
CDR3 protein: ASGPKAQY

J gene: .
V gene: TRBV6-6
CDR3 protein: ASSYVIEQY

J gene: TRBJ1-2
V gene: TRBV10-1
CDR3 protein: ASSEQVNYGYT

J gene: TRBJ2-3
V gene: TRBV29-1
CDR3 protein: SVVSGEHTLDTQY

J gene: TRBJ1-4
V gene: TRBV7-2
CDR3 protein: ASRQGPERGKLF

J gene: TRBJ2-1
V gene: TRBV6-1
CDR3 protein: ASSARTRGELY

J gene: .
V gene: TRBV7-6
CDR3 protein: ASSLSLGNEQY

J gene: TRBJ1-3
V gene: TRBV12-3/TRBV12-4
CDR3 protein: ASTEMGQGTNTIY

J gene: TRBJ2-3
V gene: TRBV7-9
CDR3 protein: ASSRSGSGLDTQY

J gene: TRBJ1-3
V gene: TRBV7-9
CDR3 protein: ASSPDRVGNTIY

J gene: .
V gene: TRBV6-1
CDR3 protein: ASSSLTYEQY

J gene: TRBJ2-3
V gene: TRBV27
CDR3 protein: ASSPNTDTQY

J gene: TRBJ2-5
V gene: TRBV7-9
CDR3 protein: ASTALGLARRGQETQY

J gene: TRBJ1-2
V gene: TRBV7-6
CDR3 protein: ASSSDSLYGYT

J gene: TRBJ1-2
V gene: TRBV6-2/TRBV6-3
CDR3 protein: ASSYSGRQNYGYT

J gene: TRBJ2-3
V gene: TRBV7-2
CDR3 protein: ASSLRRAAQGDSPLH

J gene: .
V gene: TRBV3-1
CDR3 protein: ASRQTGQVEQF

J gene: TRBJ2-7
V gene: TRBV5-4
CDR3 protein: ASSSGQGSPT

J gene: TRBJ1-4
V gene: TRBV6-5
CDR3 protein: ASRTGATNEKLF